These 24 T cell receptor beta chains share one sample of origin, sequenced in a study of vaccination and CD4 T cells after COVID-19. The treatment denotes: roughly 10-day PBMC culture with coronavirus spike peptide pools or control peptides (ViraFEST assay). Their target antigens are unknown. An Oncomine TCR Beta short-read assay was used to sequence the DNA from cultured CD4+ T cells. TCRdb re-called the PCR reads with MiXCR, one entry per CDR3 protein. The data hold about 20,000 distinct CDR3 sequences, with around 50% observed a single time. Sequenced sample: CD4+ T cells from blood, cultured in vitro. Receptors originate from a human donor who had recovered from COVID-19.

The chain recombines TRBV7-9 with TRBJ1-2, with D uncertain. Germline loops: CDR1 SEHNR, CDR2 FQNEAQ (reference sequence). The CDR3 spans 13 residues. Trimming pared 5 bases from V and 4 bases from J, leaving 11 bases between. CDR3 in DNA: TGTGCCAGCAGCCCCCGAACAGTCTATGGCTACACCTTC. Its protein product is CASSPRTVYGYTF.

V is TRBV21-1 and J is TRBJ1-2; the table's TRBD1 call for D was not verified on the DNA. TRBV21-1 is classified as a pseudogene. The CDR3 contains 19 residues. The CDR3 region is CASSKARGAQGSLGYGYTF. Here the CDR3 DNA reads TGTGCCAGCAGCAAAGCTAGAGGGGCCCAGGGGAGCCTCGGCTATGGCTACACCTTC.

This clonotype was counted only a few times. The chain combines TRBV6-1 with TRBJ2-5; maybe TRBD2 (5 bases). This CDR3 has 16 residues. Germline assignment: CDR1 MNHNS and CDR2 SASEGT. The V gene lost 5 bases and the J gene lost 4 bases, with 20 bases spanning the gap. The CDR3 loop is CASSTGLAQQRETQYF. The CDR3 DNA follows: TGTGCCAGCAGTACCGGACTTGCCCAGCAGAGAGAGACCCAGTACTTC.

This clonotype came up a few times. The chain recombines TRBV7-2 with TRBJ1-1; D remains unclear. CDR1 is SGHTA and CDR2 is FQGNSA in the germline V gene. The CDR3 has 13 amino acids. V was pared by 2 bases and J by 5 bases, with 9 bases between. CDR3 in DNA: TGTGCCAGCAGCTTAATCGGGGAGACTGAAGCTTTCTTT. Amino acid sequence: CASSLIGETEAFF.

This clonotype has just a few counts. DNA of the CDR3: TGTGCCAGCAGCTTAGATACTGGGAGGGGCCGACAGTATTTT. As protein: CASSLDTGRGRQYF. The rearrangement joins TRBV11-2 to TRBJ2-3, with TRBD2 identical over 7 bases. The CDR3 has 14 amino acids. V trimming: 0 bases; J trimming: 12 bases; junction bases outside the gene matches: 9. The germline V gene has CDR1 SGHAT and CDR2 FQNNGV.

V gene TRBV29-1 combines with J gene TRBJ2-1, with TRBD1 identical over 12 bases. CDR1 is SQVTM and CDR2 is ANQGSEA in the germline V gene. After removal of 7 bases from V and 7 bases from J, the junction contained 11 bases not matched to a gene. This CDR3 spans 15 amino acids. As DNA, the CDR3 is TGCAGCGCCCTGCCTCCGGGACAGGGGGCAAATGAGCAGTTCTTC. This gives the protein CSALPPGQGANEQFF.

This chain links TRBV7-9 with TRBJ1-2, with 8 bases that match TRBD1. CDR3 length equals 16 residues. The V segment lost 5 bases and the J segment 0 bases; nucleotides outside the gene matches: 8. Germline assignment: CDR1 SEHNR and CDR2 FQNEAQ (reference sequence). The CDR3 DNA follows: TGTGCCAGCAGCAATTGGGACAGGCAATCTAACTATGGCTACACCTTC. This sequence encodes CASSNWDRQSNYGYTF.

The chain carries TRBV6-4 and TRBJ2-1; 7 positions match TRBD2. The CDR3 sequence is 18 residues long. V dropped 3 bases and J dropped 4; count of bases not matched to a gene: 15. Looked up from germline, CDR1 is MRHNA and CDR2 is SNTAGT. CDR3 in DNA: TGTGCCAGCAGTGAACTGTCCTTTGCTAGCGGAGCATACAATGAGCAGTTCTTC. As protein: CASSELSFASGAYNEQFF.

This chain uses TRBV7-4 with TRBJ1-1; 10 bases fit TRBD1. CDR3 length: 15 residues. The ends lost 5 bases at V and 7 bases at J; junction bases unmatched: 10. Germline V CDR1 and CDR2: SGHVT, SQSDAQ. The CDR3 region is CASSVDGTGDIEAFF. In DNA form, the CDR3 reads TGTGCCAGCAGCGTAGATGGGACAGGGGATATTGAAGCTTTCTTT.

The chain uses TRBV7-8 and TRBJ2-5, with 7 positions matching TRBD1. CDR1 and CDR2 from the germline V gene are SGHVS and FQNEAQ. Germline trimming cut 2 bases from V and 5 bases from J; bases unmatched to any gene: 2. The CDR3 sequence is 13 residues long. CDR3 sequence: CASSLRQGETQYF. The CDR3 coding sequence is TGTGCCAGCAGCTTAAGACAGGGTGAGACCCAGTACTTC.

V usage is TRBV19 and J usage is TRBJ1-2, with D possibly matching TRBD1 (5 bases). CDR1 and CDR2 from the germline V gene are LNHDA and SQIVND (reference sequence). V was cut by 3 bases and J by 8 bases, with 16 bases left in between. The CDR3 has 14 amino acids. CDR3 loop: CASSIPDWGGGYTF. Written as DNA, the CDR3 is TGTGCCAGTAGTATCCCGGACTGGGGGGGAGGCTACACCTTC.

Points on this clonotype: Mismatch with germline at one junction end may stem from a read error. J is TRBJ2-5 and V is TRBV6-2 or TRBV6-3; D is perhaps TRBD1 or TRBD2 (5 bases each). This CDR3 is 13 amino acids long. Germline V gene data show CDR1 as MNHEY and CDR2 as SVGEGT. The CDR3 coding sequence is TGTGCCAGCATCCAGGGTGGGGGAAAGACCCAGTGCTTC. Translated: CASIQGGGKTQCF.

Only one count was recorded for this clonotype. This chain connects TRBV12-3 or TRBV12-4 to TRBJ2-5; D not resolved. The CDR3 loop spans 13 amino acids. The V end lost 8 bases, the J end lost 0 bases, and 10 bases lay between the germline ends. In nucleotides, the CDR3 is TGTGCCAGCCGCACGGAGTACCAAGAGACCCAGTACTTC. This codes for CASRTEYQETQYF.

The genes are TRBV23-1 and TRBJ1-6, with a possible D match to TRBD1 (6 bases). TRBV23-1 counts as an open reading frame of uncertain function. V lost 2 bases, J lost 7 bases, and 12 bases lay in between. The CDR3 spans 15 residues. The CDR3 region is CASSQSVQGNSPLHF. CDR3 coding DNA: TGCGCCAGCAGTCAAAGCGTCCAGGGGAATTCACCCCTCCACTTT.

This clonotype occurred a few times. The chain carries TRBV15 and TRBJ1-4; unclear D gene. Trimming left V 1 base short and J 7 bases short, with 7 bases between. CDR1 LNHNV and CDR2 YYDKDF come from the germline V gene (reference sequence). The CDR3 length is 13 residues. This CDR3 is CATSRGLGEKLFF. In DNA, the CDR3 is TGTGCCACCAGCAGAGGACTGGGTGAAAAACTGTTTTTT.

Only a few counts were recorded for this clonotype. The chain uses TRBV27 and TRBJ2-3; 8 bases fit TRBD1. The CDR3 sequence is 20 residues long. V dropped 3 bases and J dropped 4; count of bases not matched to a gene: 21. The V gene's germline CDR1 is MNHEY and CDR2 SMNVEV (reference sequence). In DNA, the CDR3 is TGTGCCAGCAGTTTTAGGCGTGTTATGGGGACAGGATTAGGCGCAGATACGCAGTATTTT. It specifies CASSFRRVMGTGLGADTQYF.

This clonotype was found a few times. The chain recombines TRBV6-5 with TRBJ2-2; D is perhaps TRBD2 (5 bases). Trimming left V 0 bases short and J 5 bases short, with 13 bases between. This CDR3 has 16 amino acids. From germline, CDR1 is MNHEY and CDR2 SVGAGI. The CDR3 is CASSYSHLAETGELFF. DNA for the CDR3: TGTGCCAGCAGTTACTCGCACCTAGCCGAAACCGGGGAGCTGTTTTTT.

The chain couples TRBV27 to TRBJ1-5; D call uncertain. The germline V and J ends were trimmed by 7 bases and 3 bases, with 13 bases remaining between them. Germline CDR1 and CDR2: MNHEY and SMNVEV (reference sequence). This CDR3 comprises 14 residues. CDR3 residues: CASTDSSFNQPQHF. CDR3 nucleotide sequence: TGTGCCAGCACGGACTCCAGTTTCAATCAGCCCCAGCATTTT.

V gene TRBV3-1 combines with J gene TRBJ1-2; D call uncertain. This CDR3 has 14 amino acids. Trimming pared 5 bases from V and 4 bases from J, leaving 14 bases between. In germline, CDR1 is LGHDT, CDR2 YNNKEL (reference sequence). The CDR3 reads CASSERSRVYGYTF. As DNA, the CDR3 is TGTGCCAGCAGCGAAAGGAGTAGGGTCTATGGCTACACCTTC.

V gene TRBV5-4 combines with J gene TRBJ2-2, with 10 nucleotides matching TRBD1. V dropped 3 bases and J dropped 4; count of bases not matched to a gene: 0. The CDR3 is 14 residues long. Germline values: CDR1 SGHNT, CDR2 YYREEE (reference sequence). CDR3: CASSWTGGTGELFF. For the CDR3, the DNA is TGTGCCAGCAGCTGGACAGGGGGCACCGGGGAGCTGTTTTTT.

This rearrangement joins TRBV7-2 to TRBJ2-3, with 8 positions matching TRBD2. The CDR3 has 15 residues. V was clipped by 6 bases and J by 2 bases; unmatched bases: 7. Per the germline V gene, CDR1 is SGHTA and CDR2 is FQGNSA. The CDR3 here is CASSPYSGDTDTQYF. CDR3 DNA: TGTGCCAGCAGTCCTTATAGCGGGGACACAGATACGCAGTATTTT. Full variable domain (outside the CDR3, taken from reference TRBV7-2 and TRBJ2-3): GAGVSQSPSNKVTEKGKDVELRCDPISGHTALYWYRQSLGQGLEFLIYFQGNSAPDKSGLPSDRFSAERTGGSVSTLTIQRTQQEDSAVYLCASSPYSGDTDTQYFGPGTRLTVL.

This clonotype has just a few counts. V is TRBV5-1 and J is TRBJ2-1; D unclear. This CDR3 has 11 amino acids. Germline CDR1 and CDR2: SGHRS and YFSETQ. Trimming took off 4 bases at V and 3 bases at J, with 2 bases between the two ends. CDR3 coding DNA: TGCGCCAGCAGCCTCTACAATGAGCAGTTCTTC. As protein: CASSLYNEQFF.

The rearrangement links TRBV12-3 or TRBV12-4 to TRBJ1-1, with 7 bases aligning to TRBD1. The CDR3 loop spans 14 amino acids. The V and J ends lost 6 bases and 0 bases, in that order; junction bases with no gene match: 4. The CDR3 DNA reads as TGTGCCAGCAGGAAGGACAGGATGAACACTGAAGCTTTCTTT. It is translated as CASRKDRMNTEAFF.

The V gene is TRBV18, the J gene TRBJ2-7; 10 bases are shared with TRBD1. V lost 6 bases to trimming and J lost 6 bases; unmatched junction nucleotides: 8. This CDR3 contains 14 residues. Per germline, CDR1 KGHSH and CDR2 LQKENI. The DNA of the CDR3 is TGTGCCAGCTCTCAGGGACAGGGGAATGGCGAGCAGTACTTC. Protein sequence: CASSQGQGNGEQYF.